The clone carrying this T cell receptor beta chain was seen a handful of times. With a J-beta primer mix and a sample-barcoded 5' primer, a second PCR ran 7 to 11 cycles. Each cDNA molecule received a tag from a template-switch adaptor that had 12 random nucleotides. TCRdb reanalysed the 5' RACE reads using MiXCR and keeps one entry per CDR3 protein. The sample records about 590,000 distinct CDR3 sequences, about 30% being singletons. The source of the sample is a study of blood T cells in healthy people across ages. The germline CDR1 and CDR2 sequences are LGHNA and YNFKEQ. Trimming cost V 4 bases and J 4 bases; bases outside gene matches: 9. The CDR3 sequence is 15 residues long.

This chain links TRBV4-2 with TRBJ1-2, with TRBD1 matching over 7 bases. Sequenced sample: blood. This sequence originates from a woman older than 75 in good health. CDR3 in DNA: TGTGCCAGCAGCCGAGGAGGGGGCTCGAGCTATGGCTACACCTTC. Translation gives CASSRGGGSSYGYTF.